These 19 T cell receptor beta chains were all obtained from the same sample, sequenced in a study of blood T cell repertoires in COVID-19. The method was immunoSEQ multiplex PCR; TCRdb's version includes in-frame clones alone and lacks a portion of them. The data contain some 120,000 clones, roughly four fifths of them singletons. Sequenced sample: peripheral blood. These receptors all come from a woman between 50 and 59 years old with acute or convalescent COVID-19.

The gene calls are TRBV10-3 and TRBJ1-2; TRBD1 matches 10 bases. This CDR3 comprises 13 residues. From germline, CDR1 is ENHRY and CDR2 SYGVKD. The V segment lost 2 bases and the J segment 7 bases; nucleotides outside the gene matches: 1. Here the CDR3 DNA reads TGTGCCATCAGTGAGGGGACAGGGGCTGGCTACACCTTC. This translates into CAISEGTGAGYTF.

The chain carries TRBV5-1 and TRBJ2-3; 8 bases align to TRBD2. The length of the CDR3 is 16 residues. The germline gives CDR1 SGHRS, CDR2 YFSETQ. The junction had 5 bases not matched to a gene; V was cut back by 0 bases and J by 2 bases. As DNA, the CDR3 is TGCGCCAGCAGCTTGGACCGGGGGGGAAACACAGATACGCAGTATTTT. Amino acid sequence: CASSLDRGGNTDTQYF.

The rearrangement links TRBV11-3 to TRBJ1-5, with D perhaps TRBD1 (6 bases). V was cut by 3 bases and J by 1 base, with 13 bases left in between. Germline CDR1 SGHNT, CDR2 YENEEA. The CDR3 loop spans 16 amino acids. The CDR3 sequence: CASSFLGTGSNQPQHF. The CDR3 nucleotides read TGTGCCAGCAGCTTCCTCGGAACAGGGAGCAATCAGCCCCAGCATTTT.

The CDR3 sequence is CSVASSGQGNGYTF. The DNA for the CDR3 is TGCAGCGTTGCATCCTCCGGACAGGGAAATGGCTACACCTTC. The rearrangement joins TRBV29-1 to TRBJ1-2; 8 bases are shared with TRBD1. Germline CDR1 and CDR2: SQVTM and ANQGSEA. V lost 4 bases, J lost 6 bases, and 10 bases stayed unmatched. The CDR3 runs to 14 residues.

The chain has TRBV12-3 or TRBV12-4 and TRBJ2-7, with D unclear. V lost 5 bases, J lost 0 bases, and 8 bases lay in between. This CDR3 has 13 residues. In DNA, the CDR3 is TGTGCCAGCAGTCCCCCGAGCTCCTACGAGCAGTACTTC. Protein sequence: CASSPPSSYEQYF.

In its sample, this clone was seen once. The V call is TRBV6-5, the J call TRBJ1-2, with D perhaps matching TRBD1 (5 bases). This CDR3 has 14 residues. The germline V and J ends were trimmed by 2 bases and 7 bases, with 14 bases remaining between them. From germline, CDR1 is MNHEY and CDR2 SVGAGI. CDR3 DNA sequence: TGTGCCAGCAGTTACCAGGGTGTGGAGGGTGGCTACACCTTC. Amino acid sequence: CASSYQGVEGGYTF.

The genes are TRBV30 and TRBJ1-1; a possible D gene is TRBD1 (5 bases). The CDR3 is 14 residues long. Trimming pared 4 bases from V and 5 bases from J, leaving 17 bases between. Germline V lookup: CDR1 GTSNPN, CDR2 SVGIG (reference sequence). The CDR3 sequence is CAWNDQGRGTEAFF. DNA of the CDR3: TGTGCCTGGAACGACCAGGGTAGAGGTACTGAAGCTTTCTTT.

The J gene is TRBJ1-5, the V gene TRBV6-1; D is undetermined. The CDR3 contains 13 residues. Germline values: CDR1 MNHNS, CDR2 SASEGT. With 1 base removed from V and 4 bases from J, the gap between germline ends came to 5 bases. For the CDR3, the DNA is TGTGCCAGCAGTGAAGACAGAAATCAGCCCCAGCATTTT. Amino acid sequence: CASSEDRNQPQHF.

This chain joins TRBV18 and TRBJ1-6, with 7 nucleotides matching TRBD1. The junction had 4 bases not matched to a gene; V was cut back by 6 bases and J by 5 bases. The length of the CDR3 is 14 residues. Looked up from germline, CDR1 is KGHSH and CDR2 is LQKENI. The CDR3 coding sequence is TGTGCCAGCTCGTTCGGGACAGATAATTCACCCCTCCACTTT. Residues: CASSFGTDNSPLHF.

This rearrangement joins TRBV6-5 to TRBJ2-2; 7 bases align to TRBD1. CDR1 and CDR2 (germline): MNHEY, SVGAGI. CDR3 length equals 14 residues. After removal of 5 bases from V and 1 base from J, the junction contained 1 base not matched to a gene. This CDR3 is CASSRQGNTGELFF. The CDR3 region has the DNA TGTGCCAGCAGTCGACAGGGGAACACCGGGGAGCTGTTTTTT.

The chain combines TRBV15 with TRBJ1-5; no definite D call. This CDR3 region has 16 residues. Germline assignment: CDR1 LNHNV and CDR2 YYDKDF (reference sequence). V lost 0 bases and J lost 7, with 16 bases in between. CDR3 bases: TGTGCCACCAGCAGAGAACAGTTTATTGAGTTACAGCCCCAGCATTTT. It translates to CATSREQFIELQPQHF.

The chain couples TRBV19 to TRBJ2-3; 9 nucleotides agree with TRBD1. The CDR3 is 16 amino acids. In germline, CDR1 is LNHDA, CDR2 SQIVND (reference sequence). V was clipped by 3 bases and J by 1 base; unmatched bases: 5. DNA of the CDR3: TGTGCCAGTAGTATTAACAGGGGGCTGGGCACAGATACGCAGTATTTT. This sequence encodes CASSINRGLGTDTQYF. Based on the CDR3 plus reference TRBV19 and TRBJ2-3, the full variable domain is DGGITQSPKYLFRKEGQNVTLSCEQNLNHDAMYWYRQDPGQGLRLIYYSQIVNDFQKGDIAEGYSVSREKKESFPLTVTSAQKNPTAFYLCASSINRGLGTDTQYFGPGTRLTVL.

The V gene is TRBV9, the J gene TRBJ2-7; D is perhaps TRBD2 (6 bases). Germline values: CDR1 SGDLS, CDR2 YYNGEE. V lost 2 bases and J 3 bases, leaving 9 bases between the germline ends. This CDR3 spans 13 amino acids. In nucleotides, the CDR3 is TGTGCCAGCAGCGTCGGGAGCAACTACGAGCAGTACTTC. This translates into CASSVGSNYEQYF.

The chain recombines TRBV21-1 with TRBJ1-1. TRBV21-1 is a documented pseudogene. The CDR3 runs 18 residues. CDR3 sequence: CASSKASEEERMNTEAFF. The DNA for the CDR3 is TGTGCCAGCAGCAAAGCCTCAGAAGAGGAACGGATGAACACTGAAGCTTTCTTT.

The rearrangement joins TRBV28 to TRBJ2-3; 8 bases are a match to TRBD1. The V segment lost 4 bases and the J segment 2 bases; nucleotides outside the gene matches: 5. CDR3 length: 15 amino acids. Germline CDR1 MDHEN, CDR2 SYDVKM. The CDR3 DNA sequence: TGTGCCAGCAGTTCTCCGGACAGGGTCACAGATACGCAGTATTTT. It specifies CASSSPDRVTDTQYF.

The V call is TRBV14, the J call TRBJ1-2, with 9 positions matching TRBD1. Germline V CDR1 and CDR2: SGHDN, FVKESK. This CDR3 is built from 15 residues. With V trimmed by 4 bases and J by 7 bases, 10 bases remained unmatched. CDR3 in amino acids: CASSPTTGGLGGYTF. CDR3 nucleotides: TGTGCCAGCAGCCCCACGACAGGGGGGTTAGGTGGCTACACCTTC. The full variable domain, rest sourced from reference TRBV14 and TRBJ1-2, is EAGVTQFPSHSVIEKGQTVTLRCDPISGHDNLYWYRRVMGKEIKFLLHFVKESKQDESGMPNNRFLAERTGGTYSTLKVQPAELEDSGVYFCASSPTTGGLGGYTFGSGTRLTVV.

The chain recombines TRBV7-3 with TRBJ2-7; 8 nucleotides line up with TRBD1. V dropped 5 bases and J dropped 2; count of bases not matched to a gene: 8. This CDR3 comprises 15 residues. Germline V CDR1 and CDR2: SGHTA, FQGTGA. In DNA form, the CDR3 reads TGTGCCAGCAGCGCCGGGACAGGTGGGGCCTACGAGCAGTACTTC. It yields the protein CASSAGTGGAYEQYF.

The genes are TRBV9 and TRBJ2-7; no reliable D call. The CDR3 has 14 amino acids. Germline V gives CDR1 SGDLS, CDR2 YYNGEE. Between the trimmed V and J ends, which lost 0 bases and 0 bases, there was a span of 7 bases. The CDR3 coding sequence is TGTGCCAGCAGCGTAGGGGCTTTCTCCTACGAGCAGTACTTC. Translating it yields CASSVGAFSYEQYF.

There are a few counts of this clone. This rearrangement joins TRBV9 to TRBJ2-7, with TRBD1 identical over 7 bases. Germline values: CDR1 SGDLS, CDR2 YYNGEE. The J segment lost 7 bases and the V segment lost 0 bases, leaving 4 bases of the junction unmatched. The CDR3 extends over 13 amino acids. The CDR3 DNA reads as TGTGCCAGCAGCGTAGGACAGGGTGGTGAGCAGTACTTC. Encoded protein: CASSVGQGGEQYF.